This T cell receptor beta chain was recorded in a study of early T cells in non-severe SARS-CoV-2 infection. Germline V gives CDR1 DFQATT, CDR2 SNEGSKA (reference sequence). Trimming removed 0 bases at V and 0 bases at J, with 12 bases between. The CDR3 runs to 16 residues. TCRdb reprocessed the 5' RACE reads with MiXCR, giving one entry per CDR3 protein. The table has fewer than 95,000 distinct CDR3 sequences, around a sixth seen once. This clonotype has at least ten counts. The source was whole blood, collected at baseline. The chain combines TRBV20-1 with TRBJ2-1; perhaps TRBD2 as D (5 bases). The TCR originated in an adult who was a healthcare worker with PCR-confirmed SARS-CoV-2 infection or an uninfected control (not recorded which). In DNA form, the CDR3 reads TGCAGTGCTAGAGATGGGCCGGGGAGCTCCTACAATGAGCAGTTCTTC. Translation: CSARDGPGSSYNEQFF.